Listed here are 4 T cell receptor beta chains from one sample, sequenced in a study of blood T cell repertoires in COVID-19. This table comes from immunoSEQ multiplex PCR, and its TCRdb copy is limited to in-frame clones, with some not included. This table has 270,000 or so clones, about 89% appearing once. The sequenced material came from peripheral blood. These receptors all stem from a middle-aged woman who had recovered from COVID-19.

J is TRBJ2-7 and V is TRBV7-9; weak D call: TRBD1 (5 bases). CDR1 SEHNR and CDR2 FQNEAQ come from the germline V gene (reference sequence). The CDR3 has 17 amino acids. V was trimmed by 5 bases and J by 0 bases, leaving 20 bases between them. The CDR3 reads CASSPPQGRESSYEQYF. The CDR3 nucleotides are TGTGCCAGCAGCCCACCTCAGGGCAGGGAATCCTCCTACGAGCAGTACTTC.

The chain joins TRBV10-3 to TRBJ2-7; maybe TRBD2 (5 bases). The CDR3 is made up of 14 amino acids. V was pared by 6 bases and J by 6 bases, with 18 bases between. Germline CDR1 and CDR2: ENHRY and SYGVKD. CDR3 in amino acids: CAISPSPGEGEQYF. The CDR3 coding sequence is TGTGCCATCAGCCCTTCGCCCGGGGAAGGCGAGCAGTACTTC.

This clone was counted a single time. V usage is TRBV5-4 and J usage is TRBJ2-5; 9 nucleotides align to TRBD2. Germline-derived CDR1 and CDR2 are SGHNT and YYREEE (reference sequence). After removal of 2 bases from V and 5 bases from J, the junction contained 16 bases not matched to a gene. This CDR3 region has 18 residues. The CDR3 sequence is CASSFGYSAGGPRETQYF. The CDR3 DNA reads as TGTGCCAGCAGCTTCGGTTATTCGGCGGGAGGGCCTCGGGAGACCCAGTACTTC. Full variable domain (remainder filled in from reference TRBV5-4 and TRBJ2-5): ETGVTQSPTHLIKTRGQQVTLRCSSQSGHNTVSWYQQALGQGPQFIFQYYREEENGRGNFPPRFSGLQFPNYSSELNVNALELDDSALYLCASSFGYSAGGPRETQYFGPGTRLLVL.

This chain joins TRBV7-8 and TRBJ2-7, with TRBD2 as a possible D gene (7 bases). There are 16 residues in the CDR3. Trimming cost V 4 bases and J 1 base, with 17 bases left between them. From germline, CDR1 is SGHVS and CDR2 FQNEAQ. CDR3 region: CASSSGRIGGSYEQYF. As DNA, the CDR3 is TGTGCCAGCAGCTCCGGGAGGATAGGGGGATCCTACGAGCAGTACTTC.